This T cell receptor (beta chain) was sequenced in a study of shared clonotypes between healthy human individuals. The data were produced by immunoSEQ multiplex PCR, yet TCRdb's version contains in-frame clones alone and is incomplete. The profile shows roughly 1.4 million clones, 98% of them singletons. From germline, CDR1 is SGHRS and CDR2 YFSETQ. The CDR3 has 16 amino acids. J gave up 4 bases and V 1 base, and 4 bases lay outside the gene matches. Sequenced material: naive CD4+ T cells sorted from blood. The sample's subset: CD45RA+ positively selected. This TCR was recovered from a man aged 25-45 years in good health. V gene TRBV5-1 combines with J gene TRBJ2-3; TRBD2 aligns across 12 bases. CDR3: CASSLWLAGGPDTQYF. As DNA, the CDR3 is TGCGCCAGCAGCTTGTGGCTAGCGGGAGGGCCAGATACGCAGTATTTT.